This TCR beta chain appears in the sequencing data of a study of regulatory T cells in long-lasting Graves disease. General observations from the study: Sharing of public clonotypes was greater in persistent patients (under 3,000) than in new patients (about 970).

As to time point: newly diagnosed GD, antithyroid drugs for less than 3 months. RNA from PBMCs was the source of the TCR library. A note on this clonotype: Its target is not known.

With V trimmed by 6 bases and J by 3 bases, 5 bases remained unmatched. CDR1 and CDR2 from the germline V gene are DFQATT and SNEGSKA (reference sequence). The CDR3 runs to 14 residues. Arm-PCR of CDR3 regions and iRepertoire HTBI primers were the basis on which TCR beta libraries were built. From the multiplex PCR reads, TCRdb called clonotypes with MiXCR, one entry per CDR3 protein. The sample lists around 360,000 distinct CDR3 sequences, roughly 15% seen once, with 20% to 25% in the top ten. This sample was shared with a second study, whose subject was T cells in Graves' hyperthyroidism and ophthalmopathy. Per that study: When ophthalmopathy did not progress within 18 months, Graves' hyperthyroidism was considered stable.

The V gene is TRBV20-1, the J gene TRBJ1-3; 10 bases fit TRBD1. This TCR derives from a woman younger than 35 with Graves disease. Here the sequenced sample was peripheral blood mononuclear cells (PBMCs), taken at new diagnosis, from a patient treated with antithyroid drugs. The CDR3 loop is CSASGTGVGNTIYF. In DNA, the CDR3 is TGCAGTGCCTCCGGGACAGGGGTTGGAAACACCATATATTTT.